What follows describes a single TCR beta chain. Its matching antigen is unknown. The data originate from a study of cytomegalovirus exposure and HLA in healthy donors. Whole-study context: Falling in the Caucasian-associated ancestry cluster were about 82% of under 450 genotyped donors. The study's findings and limits: Sequencing likely caused a cluster of highly shared sequence variants.

In the PCR, 60 Vbeta and 13 Jbeta primers were used. TCRdb's table, derived via immunoSEQ multiplex PCR, lists solely in-frame clones and lacks some. In the table there are 170,000 or so clones, around 78% of which are singletons. CDR3 size: 13 residues. The ends were cut back, 5 bases at V and 2 bases at J, with 9 bases in the middle. Germline lookup yields CDR1 WNHNN and CDR2 SYGVQD (reference sequence). The chain links TRBV10-1 to TRBJ2-5, with D possibly being TRBD1 (6 bases). Sequencing input: PBMCs. This clonotype originated in a woman aged 45-59 years in good health and CMV-seropositive. This CDR3 reads CASSLGHQETQYF. The CDR3 DNA follows: TGCGCCAGCAGTCTGGGACATCAAGAGACCCAGTACTTC.